One sample yielded the 32 T cell receptor beta chains listed below, sequenced in a study of T cell responses to AZD1222 COVID-19 vaccine. The protocol was immunoSEQ multiplex PCR, while the TCRdb copy is restricted to in-frame clones and leaves out a portion. The sample yields roughly 100,000 clones, roughly 88% seen once. The starting material was peripheral blood, obtained on day 0 of AZD1222 vaccination. These receptors came from an adult in good health.

V gene TRBV7-2 combines with J gene TRBJ2-3; 8 positions match TRBD2. This CDR3 spans 13 amino acids. Per the germline V gene, CDR1 is SGHTA and CDR2 is FQGNSA. The junction had 4 bases not matched to a gene; V was cut back by 5 bases and J by 6 bases. The CDR3, as DNA: TGTGCCAGCAGCCCTTCGGGGGGGGATACGCAGTATTTT. This codes for CASSPSGGDTQYF.

The CDR3 spells CASSVEGATSYNEQFF. CDR3 DNA sequence: TGTGCCAGCAGCGTAGAGGGGGCAACCTCCTACAATGAGCAGTTCTTC. This chain links TRBV9 with TRBJ2-1; TRBD1 matches at 7 bases. The CDR3 is made up of 16 amino acids. The germline V gene encodes CDR1 SGDLS and CDR2 YYNGEE. Unmatched junction bases numbered 3, after V lost 0 bases and J lost 0 bases.

The V call is TRBV19, the J call TRBJ2-1, with 12 nucleotides matching TRBD1. This CDR3 region has 15 residues. V lost 10 bases to trimming and J lost 7 bases; unmatched junction nucleotides: 11. Germline V CDR1 and CDR2: LNHDA, SQIVND (reference sequence). As DNA, the CDR3 is TGTGCCAACTCATCTGGGGACAGGGGGCTTAATGAGCAGTTCTTC. This encodes CANSSGDRGLNEQFF.

This clone appeared a few times. This rearrangement joins TRBV6-5 to TRBJ1-5; D perhaps matches TRBD1 (5 bases). The CDR3 loop spans 14 amino acids. The germline V and J ends were trimmed by 7 bases and 1 base, with 11 bases remaining between them. Per the germline V gene, CDR1 is MNHEY and CDR2 is SVGAGI. In DNA form, the CDR3 reads TGTGCCAGCATAGCGGGGGGAAGCAATCAGCCCCAGCATTTT. The encoded protein is CASIAGGSNQPQHF.

The gene calls are TRBV9 and TRBJ2-1, with 9 nucleotides matching TRBD2. Per germline, CDR1 SGDLS and CDR2 YYNGEE. The CDR3 is 14 residues long. V shed 0 bases and J 10 bases; nucleotides not matched to a gene: 5. The CDR3 coding sequence is TGTGCCAGCAGCGTAGACCTAGCGGGACAAGAGCAGTTCTTC. Amino acid sequence: CASSVDLAGQEQFF.

The chain has TRBV5-1 and TRBJ2-1; 8 bases line up with TRBD2. The CDR3 loop spans 16 amino acids. The ends lost 0 bases at V and 8 bases at J; junction bases unmatched: 10. CDR1 is SGHRS and CDR2 is YFSETQ in the germline V gene. The chain's CDR3 is CASSLGRWGTSDEQFF. The CDR3 nucleotides read TGCGCCAGCAGCTTGGGCAGGTGGGGGACTAGTGATGAGCAGTTCTTC.

The chain employs TRBV28 and TRBJ1-1; 11 bases map to TRBD1. This CDR3 spans 17 amino acids. After removal of 7 bases from V and 3 bases from J, the junction contained 13 bases not matched to a gene. CDR1 and CDR2 (germline): MDHEN, SYDVKM. The CDR3 loop is CASNPPGQGGGYTEAFF. The CDR3 nucleotides read TGTGCCAGCAACCCCCCGGGACAGGGGGGAGGTTACACTGAAGCTTTCTTT.

This sequence joins TRBV7-3 and TRBJ1-3; D is unresolved. V was clipped by 2 bases and J by 1 base, with 3 bases between them. Germline V gene lookup returns CDR1 SGHTA and CDR2 FQGTGA. The CDR3 contains 13 residues. The CDR3, as DNA: TGTGCCAGCAGCTTATCATCTGGAAACACCATATATTTT. Protein sequence: CASSLSSGNTIYF.

The V call is TRBV19, the J call TRBJ2-7; TRBD2 matches 14 bases. J lost 11 bases, V lost 5 bases, and 11 bases had no gene match. The CDR3 covers 15 residues. Germline values: CDR1 LNHDA, CDR2 SQIVND (reference sequence). This chain's CDR3 is CASSLTGTSGSVEYF. The CDR3 DNA follows: TGTGCCAGTAGTCTCACCGGGACTAGCGGGAGTGTGGAGTACTTC.

This rearrangement joins TRBV20-1 to TRBJ1-1; D gene unclear. The germline V gene has CDR1 DFQATT and CDR2 SNEGSKA (reference sequence). Trimming left V 2 bases short and J 4 bases short, with 5 bases between. This CDR3 spans 11 amino acids. In nucleotides, the CDR3 is TGCAGTGCTAGATACAGCACTGAAGCTTTCTTT. It codes for CSARYSTEAFF.

The chain combines TRBV7-3 with TRBJ1-2; D unclear. Trimming removed 5 bases from V and 9 bases from J, with 19 bases in between. The CDR3 contains 14 residues. Germline V CDR1 and CDR2: SGHTA, FQGTGA. Here the CDR3 reads CASSARGEEDSYTF. CDR3 nucleotides: TGTGCCAGCAGCGCACGCGGGGAGGAGGATAGCTACACCTTC.

V and J are TRBV13 and TRBJ2-7; TRBD1 agrees at 9 bases. Trimming cost V 5 bases and J 5 bases; bases outside gene matches: 13. The CDR3 is 16 amino acids. Looked up from germline, CDR1 is PRHDT and CDR2 is FYEKMQ (reference sequence). CDR3 in amino acids: CASSPSGTGSSHEQYF. Written as DNA, the CDR3 is TGTGCCAGCAGCCCCTCCGGGACAGGGTCATCCCACGAGCAGTACTTC.

The chain employs TRBV12-3 or TRBV12-4 and TRBJ2-3; D ambiguous. With 5 bases removed from V and 3 bases from J, the gap between germline ends came to 6 bases. The CDR3 has 12 amino acids. CDR3 DNA: TGTGCCAGCAGTGAGGAGACAGATACGCAGTATTTT. Amino acid sequence: CASSEETDTQYF.

The chain carries TRBV6-5 and TRBJ1-2, with 8 bases matching TRBD1. J lost 3 bases, V lost 6 bases, and 0 bases had no gene match. Germline V gives CDR1 MNHEY, CDR2 SVGAGI. The CDR3 contains 12 residues. CDR3 region: CASRGQDYGYTF. CDR3 coding DNA: TGTGCCAGCAGGGGACAGGACTATGGCTACACCTTC.

CDR3 nucleotides: TGTGCCAGCAGCAGGGACCAAGAGACCCAGTACTTC. Protein product: CASSRDQETQYF. J is TRBJ2-5 and V is TRBV11-3; unclear D gene. The ends were cut back, 5 bases at V and 0 bases at J, with 4 bases in the middle. The CDR3 loop spans 12 amino acids. The V gene's germline CDR1 is SGHNT and CDR2 YENEEA.

The rearrangement joins TRBV11-3 to TRBJ2-3; 8 bases align to TRBD1. This CDR3 has 14 amino acids. Germline-derived CDR1 and CDR2 are SGHNT and YENEEA. J was trimmed by 2 bases and V by 3 bases; bases with no gene match: 1. The CDR3 here is CASSLGQDTDTQYF. For the CDR3, the DNA is TGTGCCAGCAGCTTGGGACAGGACACAGATACGCAGTATTTT.

The chain combines TRBV27 with TRBJ2-5; 10 nucleotides match TRBD1. Per the germline V gene, CDR1 is MNHEY and CDR2 is SMNVEV (reference sequence). The CDR3 loop spans 15 amino acids. J was trimmed by 5 bases and V by 4 bases; bases with no gene match: 7. CDR3: CASSSGQGVRETQYF. Here the CDR3 DNA reads TGTGCCAGCAGTTCAGGACAGGGGGTAAGGGAGACCCAGTACTTC.

DNA for the CDR3: TGTGCCAGCAGTGCCCACAGCGGGACCGGGGAGCTGTTTTTT. Translation: CASSAHSGTGELFF. The chain combines TRBV2 with TRBJ2-2, with TRBD2 as a possible D gene (6 bases). CDR3 length equals 14 residues. V shed 4 bases and J shed 5 bases, with 11 bases lying between them. Germline CDR1 is SNHLY and CDR2 is FYNNEI.

The J gene is TRBJ2-3, the V gene TRBV6-1; D is unclear. Germline V gene lookup returns CDR1 MNHNS and CDR2 SASEGT. The CDR3 covers 11 residues. The V gene lost 3 bases and the J gene lost 6 bases, with 4 bases spanning the gap. The CDR3 DNA follows: TGTGCCAGCAGTGAGTGGGATACGCAGTATTTT. Residues: CASSEWDTQYF.

The chain has TRBV9 and TRBJ2-3, with 9 bases that match TRBD2. CDR1 is SGDLS and CDR2 is YYNGEE in the germline V gene. V shed 0 bases, J shed 2 bases, and the junction held 4 bases outside the gene matches. The CDR3 totals 16 residues. This CDR3 is CASSVATSGYTDTQYF. CDR3 bases: TGTGCCAGCAGCGTAGCGACTAGCGGATACACAGATACGCAGTATTTT.

The gene calls are TRBV12-5 and TRBJ1-2; TRBD1 might be the D (5 bases). Germline assignment: CDR1 LGHNT and CDR2 FRNRAP. The CDR3 is made up of 14 amino acids. The germline V and J ends were trimmed by 1 base and 7 bases, with 13 bases remaining between them. The CDR3 here is CASGLGQLLSGYTF. The CDR3, as DNA: TGTGCTAGTGGTTTGGGACAGCTCCTTTCTGGCTACACCTTC.

The CDR3 coding sequence is TGCGCCAGCAGCTTGATTCGGACTAGCGGCAATGAGCAGTTCTTC. It codes for CASSLIRTSGNEQFF. This chain uses TRBV5-1 with TRBJ2-1, with 10 positions matching TRBD2. The length of the CDR3 is 15 residues. Germline lookup yields CDR1 SGHRS and CDR2 YFSETQ. V lost 1 base and J lost 6; bases outside the gene matches: 4.

The V call is TRBV20-1, the J call TRBJ1-3; D is perhaps TRBD1 (6 bases). Trimming left V 3 bases short and J 3 bases short, with 15 bases between. Germline loops: CDR1 DFQATT, CDR2 SNEGSKA (reference sequence). The length of the CDR3 is 15 residues. CDR3 sequence: CSASWGGKGGNTIYF. CDR3 sequence (DNA): TGCAGTGCTAGTTGGGGGGGCAAGGGTGGAAACACCATATATTTT.

This rearrangement joins TRBV7-9 to TRBJ2-2, with D perhaps being TRBD1 or TRBD2 (5 bases each). With 3 bases removed from V and 0 bases from J, the gap between germline ends came to 8 bases. The CDR3 extends over 15 amino acids. The germline V gene encodes CDR1 SEHNR and CDR2 FQNEAQ (reference sequence). CDR3 protein: CASSLGVANTGELFF. The CDR3 DNA sequence: TGTGCCAGCAGCTTGGGGGTTGCGAACACCGGGGAGCTGTTTTTT.

This clone was detected once. The chain combines TRBV9 with TRBJ2-1; D is uncertain. Deletions cut 0 bases from V and 3 bases from J, with 10 bases between. Germline V gives CDR1 SGDLS, CDR2 YYNGEE. The CDR3 extends over 15 amino acids. The CDR3 nucleotides read TGTGCCAGCAGCGTAGATGGGGTAGACTACAATGAGCAGTTCTTC. This translates into CASSVDGVDYNEQFF.

The rearrangement links TRBV7-3 to TRBJ2-5, with a possible D match to TRBD2 (6 bases). The V end lost 2 bases, the J end lost 5 bases, and 18 bases lay between the germline ends. Per the germline V gene, CDR1 is SGHTA and CDR2 is FQGTGA. This CDR3 has 16 residues. CDR3 sequence: CASSLLGGEAGETQYF. The DNA for the CDR3 is TGTGCCAGCAGCTTATTAGGTGGGGAGGCCGGGGAGACCCAGTACTTC.

This clone was counted only a few times. V gene TRBV30 combines with J gene TRBJ2-7; D gene uncertain. Germline assignment: CDR1 GTSNPN and CDR2 SVGIG (reference sequence). CDR3 length: 12 amino acids. The V end was cut by 3 bases, the J end by 1 base, with 7 bases between. The CDR3 region is CAWSTFSYEQYF. The CDR3 coding sequence is TGTGCCTGGAGCACATTTTCCTACGAGCAGTACTTC.

The rearrangement uses TRBV5-5 and TRBJ1-1, with TRBD1 as a possible D gene (6 bases). Germline V lookup: CDR1 SGHKS, CDR2 YYEKEE (reference sequence). V was trimmed by 4 bases and J by 6 bases, leaving 13 bases between them. The length of the CDR3 is 13 residues. CDR3 in amino acids: CASSPQGGAEAFF. The CDR3 DNA reads TGTGCCAGCAGCCCACAGGGAGGGGCTGAAGCTTTCTTT.

V gene TRBV4-2 combines with J gene TRBJ1-2, with unresolved D. The CDR3 has 16 amino acids. Germline CDR1 LGHNA, CDR2 YNFKEQ. V dropped 4 bases and J dropped 2 bases, with 17 bases sitting between them. The CDR3 protein is CASSLENSRRNYGYTF. The CDR3 nucleotides are TGTGCCAGCAGCCTCGAAAACTCCAGGCGAAACTATGGCTACACCTTC.

The gene calls are TRBV10-1 and TRBJ2-3; D possibly corresponds to TRBD2 (5 bases). Trimming stripped 2 bases from V and 0 bases from J, with 9 bases between. Germline CDR1 reads WNHNN; CDR2 reads SYGVQD (reference sequence). This CDR3 spans 15 amino acids. The CDR3 DNA follows: TGCGCCAGCAGTGAGCGAGGGCGTAGCACAGATACGCAGTATTTT. Amino acid sequence: CASSERGRSTDTQYF.

This clone was found a few times. This chain uses TRBV7-9 with TRBJ1-5, with 7 bases fitting TRBD1. The CDR3 has 19 amino acids. Germline values: CDR1 SEHNR, CDR2 FQNEAQ (reference sequence). J was trimmed by 1 base and V by 1 base; bases with no gene match: 13. The CDR3 nucleotides read TGTGCCAGCAGCTTAGTCCGACAGGGAGGTTTGGCGAGCAATCAGCCCCAGCATTTT. Its protein product is CASSLVRQGGLASNQPQHF.

The chain combines TRBV28 with TRBJ1-1; no definite D call. CDR1 is MDHEN, CDR2 SYDVKM, per germline. Trimming removed 3 bases from V and 0 bases from J, with 14 bases in between. There are 16 residues in the CDR3. This CDR3 is CASSFHLTKLNTEAFF. Written as DNA, the CDR3 is TGTGCCAGCAGTTTCCACCTGACAAAATTGAACACTGAAGCTTTCTTT.